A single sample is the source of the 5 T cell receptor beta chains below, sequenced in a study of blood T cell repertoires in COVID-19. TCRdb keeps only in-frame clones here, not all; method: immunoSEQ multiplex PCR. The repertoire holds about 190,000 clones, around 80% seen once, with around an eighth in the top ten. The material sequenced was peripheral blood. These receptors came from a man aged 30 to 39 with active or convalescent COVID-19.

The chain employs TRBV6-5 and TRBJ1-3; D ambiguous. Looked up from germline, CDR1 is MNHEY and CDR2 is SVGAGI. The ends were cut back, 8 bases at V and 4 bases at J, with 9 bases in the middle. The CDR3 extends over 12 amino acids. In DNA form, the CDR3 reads TGTGCCAGCTGGCCAGGAGGAAACACCATATATTTT. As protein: CASWPGGNTIYF.

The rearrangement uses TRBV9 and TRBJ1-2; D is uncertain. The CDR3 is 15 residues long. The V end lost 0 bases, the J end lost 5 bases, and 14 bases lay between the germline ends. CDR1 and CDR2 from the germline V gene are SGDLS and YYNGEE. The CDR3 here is CASSVVVGSGYGYTF. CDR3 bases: TGTGCCAGCAGCGTAGTAGTGGGGTCGGGGTATGGCTACACCTTC. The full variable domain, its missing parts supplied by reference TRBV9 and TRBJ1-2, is DSGVTQTPKHLITATGQRVTLRCSPRSGDLSVYWYQQSLDQGLQFLIQYYNGEERAKGNILERFSAQQFPDLHSELNLSSLELGDSALYFCASSVVVGSGYGYTFGSGTRLTVV.

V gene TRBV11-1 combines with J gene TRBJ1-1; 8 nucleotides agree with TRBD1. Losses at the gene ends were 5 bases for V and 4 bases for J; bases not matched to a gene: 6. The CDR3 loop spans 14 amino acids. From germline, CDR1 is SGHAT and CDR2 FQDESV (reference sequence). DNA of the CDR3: TGTGCCAGCAGCGTAATACAGGGGGGCACTGAAGCTTTCTTT. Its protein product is CASSVIQGGTEAFF.

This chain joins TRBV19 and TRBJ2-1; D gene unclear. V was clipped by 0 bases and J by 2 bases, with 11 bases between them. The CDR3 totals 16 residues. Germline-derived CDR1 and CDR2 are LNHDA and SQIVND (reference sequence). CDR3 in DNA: TGTGCCAGTAGTATAGACGGAGAATTCCCCTACAATGAGCAGTTCTTC. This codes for CASSIDGEFPYNEQFF.

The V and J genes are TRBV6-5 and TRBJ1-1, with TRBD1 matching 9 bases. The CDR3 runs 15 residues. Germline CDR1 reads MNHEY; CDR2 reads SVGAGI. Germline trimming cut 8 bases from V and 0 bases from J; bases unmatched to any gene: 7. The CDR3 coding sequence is TGTGCCAGCGTACGGGACAGGGCCTTGAACACTGAAGCTTTCTTT. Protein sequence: CASVRDRALNTEAFF.